These 15 T cell receptor beta chains came from one sample sequenced in a study of T cells in localized non-small cell lung cancer. Only in-frame clones appear in the TCRdb table, and some are missing; sequencing was by immunoSEQ multiplex PCR. Here the sample spans tens of thousands of clones, roughly 90% being singletons. The sequencing used peripheral blood, collected before any cancer treatment. The origin of the receptors is a male donor aged 60 or over with stage I squamous cell lung carcinoma.

In its sample, this clone was seen once. This rearrangement joins TRBV30 to TRBJ2-2; TRBD2 matches at 8 bases. V shed 3 bases, J shed 5 bases, and the junction held 5 bases outside the gene matches. The CDR3 runs to 14 residues. The germline gives CDR1 GTSNPN, CDR2 SVGIG (reference sequence). The CDR3 DNA reads as TGTGCCTGGAGACGGCGGGGGGCAACCGGGGAGCTGTTTTTT. Its translation is CAWRRRGATGELFF.

The chain joins TRBV5-1 to TRBJ2-7; perhaps TRBD1 as D (6 bases). There are 15 residues in the CDR3. Trimming left V 5 bases short and J 1 base short, with 16 bases between. Germline CDR1 SGHRS, CDR2 YFSETQ. The CDR3 loop is CASRPQGKPSYEQYF. For the CDR3, the DNA is TGCGCCAGCAGACCCCAGGGGAAGCCTTCCTACGAGCAGTACTTC.

The rearrangement links TRBV28 to TRBJ1-2; 10 nucleotides align to TRBD1. V shed 5 bases, J shed 13 bases, and the junction held 10 bases outside the gene matches. This CDR3 comprises 13 residues. Germline CDR1 MDHEN, CDR2 SYDVKM. CDR3 protein: CASSPRTGGVGTF. The CDR3 nucleotides read TGTGCCAGCAGTCCGCGGACAGGGGGGGTTGGCACCTTC.

The gene calls are TRBV7-6 and TRBJ2-2, with D perhaps matching TRBD2 (5 bases). This CDR3 has 13 amino acids. Germline values: CDR1 SGHVS, CDR2 FNYEAQ. V gave up 2 bases and J gave up 6 bases, with 7 bases separating them. The DNA for the CDR3 is TGTGCCAGCAGCTTATCCGGGGCCGGGGAGCTGTTTTTT. It encodes CASSLSGAGELFF.

The V call is TRBV11-2, the J call TRBJ1-1; the D gene is possibly TRBD1 (6 bases). Germline V CDR1 and CDR2: SGHAT, FQNNGV. The CDR3 consists of 14 residues. Trimming took 3 bases from V and 7 from J, leaving 15 bases between them. The CDR3 sequence: CASSLTTGQSEAFF. The CDR3 nucleotides read TGTGCCAGCAGCTTGACGACAGGACAAAGTGAAGCTTTCTTT.

J is TRBJ2-2 and V is TRBV7-9; perhaps D is TRBD1 or TRBD2 (6 bases each). Germline V gives CDR1 SEHNR, CDR2 FQNEAQ (reference sequence). The CDR3 extends over 16 amino acids. The V end lost 5 bases, the J end lost 3 bases, and 16 bases lay between the germline ends. CDR3 loop: CASSGRTASYTGELFF. CDR3 in DNA: TGTGCCAGCAGCGGGAGGACAGCCTCGTACACCGGGGAGCTGTTTTTT.

The J gene is TRBJ2-3, the V gene TRBV9, with 11 positions matching TRBD2. The V segment lost 0 bases and the J segment 4 bases; nucleotides outside the gene matches: 10. CDR1 SGDLS and CDR2 YYNGEE come from the germline V gene. The CDR3 is 18 residues long. CDR3 residues: CASSVATASGGIADTQYF. The CDR3 DNA is TGTGCCAGCAGCGTAGCTACGGCTAGCGGGGGGATCGCAGATACGCAGTATTTT.

The chain employs TRBV7-2 and TRBJ2-7, with 10 bases that match TRBD2. The CDR3 consists of 14 residues. V dropped 3 bases and J dropped 1; count of bases not matched to a gene: 0. Germline loops: CDR1 SGHTA, CDR2 FQGNSA. The DNA of the CDR3 is TGTGCCAGCAGCTTGGGACTAGCGTCCTACGAGCAGTACTTC. Translated: CASSLGLASYEQYF.

The V gene is TRBV7-9, the J gene TRBJ1-1; D is possibly TRBD1 (5 bases). Looked up from germline, CDR1 is SEHNR and CDR2 is FQNEAQ (reference sequence). Trimming took 7 bases from V and 0 from J, leaving 12 bases between them. The CDR3 loop spans 14 amino acids. CDR3 in DNA: TGTGCCAGCACACCGACAGTGTTGAACACTGAAGCTTTCTTT. It codes for CASTPTVLNTEAFF.

This clone appeared once. The chain is built from TRBV6-1 and TRBJ1-1, with D perhaps TRBD1 (6 bases). The CDR3 has 14 amino acids. CDR1 and CDR2 (germline): MNHNS, SASEGT. V was cut by 4 bases and J by 4 bases, with 13 bases left in between. The CDR3 sequence: CASSVEQGGTEAFF. In nucleotides, the CDR3 is TGTGCCAGCAGTGTGGAACAGGGAGGCACTGAAGCTTTCTTT.

The V gene is TRBV15, the J gene TRBJ2-4; 7 bases are a match to TRBD2. Germline V gives CDR1 LNHNV, CDR2 YYDKDF (reference sequence). V lost 3 bases to trimming and J lost 6 bases; unmatched junction nucleotides: 8. This CDR3 has 15 residues. This chain's CDR3 is CATSSNGDYGNIQYF. The CDR3 DNA follows: TGTGCCACCAGCAGTAATGGGGACTACGGAAACATTCAGTACTTC.

The gene calls are TRBV7-2 and TRBJ1-1, with D unclear. CDR1 SGHTA and CDR2 FQGNSA come from the germline V gene. V lost 2 bases and J lost 4, with 14 bases in between. This CDR3 comprises 15 residues. The CDR3 DNA sequence: TGTGCCAGCAGCTTAAATGCGGGCCTAGGCACTGAAGCTTTCTTT. Translation: CASSLNAGLGTEAFF.

This clone turned up a few times. The chain links TRBV6-5 to TRBJ1-1; D unresolved. Trimming removed 10 bases from V and 4 bases from J, with 10 bases in between. Per the germline V gene, CDR1 is MNHEY and CDR2 is SVGAGI. The CDR3 is 11 residues long. CDR3 sequence: CATRVGTEAFF. In nucleotides, the CDR3 is TGTGCCACAAGGGTTGGCACTGAAGCTTTCTTT.

The rearrangement links TRBV19 to TRBJ2-1; 11 bases match TRBD1. J was trimmed by 7 bases and V by 5 bases; bases with no gene match: 7. This CDR3 comprises 15 residues. Germline V gene sequence: CDR1 LNHDA, CDR2 SQIVND (reference sequence). The CDR3 nucleotides are TGTGCCAGTAGTCCCCGGCGGGACAGGGGGAATGAGCAGTTCTTC. Translating it yields CASSPRRDRGNEQFF.

This chain connects TRBV19 to TRBJ2-5, with 7 bases fitting TRBD1. The CDR3 spans 14 residues. CDR1 and CDR2 (germline): LNHDA, SQIVND (reference sequence). V trimming: 1 base; J trimming: 6 bases; junction bases outside the gene matches: 5. The CDR3 DNA sequence: TGTGCCAGTAGTATAGCCTACAGGGGAAAGACCCAGTACTTC. Protein: CASSIAYRGKTQYF.